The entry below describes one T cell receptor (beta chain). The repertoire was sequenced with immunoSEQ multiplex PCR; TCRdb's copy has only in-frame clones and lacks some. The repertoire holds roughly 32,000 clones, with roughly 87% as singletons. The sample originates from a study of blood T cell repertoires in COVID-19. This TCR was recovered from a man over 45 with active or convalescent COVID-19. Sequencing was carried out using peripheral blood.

The CDR3 sequence: CASSFGPGTGYYEQYF. The CDR3 bases are TGTGCCAGCAGCTTCGGACCCGGGACAGGGTATTACGAGCAGTACTTC. The chain carries TRBV11-2 and TRBJ2-7; TRBD1 aligns across 9 bases. J was trimmed by 4 bases and V by 3 bases; bases with no gene match: 10. The CDR3 length is 16 residues. The germline V gene has CDR1 SGHAT and CDR2 FQNNGV.